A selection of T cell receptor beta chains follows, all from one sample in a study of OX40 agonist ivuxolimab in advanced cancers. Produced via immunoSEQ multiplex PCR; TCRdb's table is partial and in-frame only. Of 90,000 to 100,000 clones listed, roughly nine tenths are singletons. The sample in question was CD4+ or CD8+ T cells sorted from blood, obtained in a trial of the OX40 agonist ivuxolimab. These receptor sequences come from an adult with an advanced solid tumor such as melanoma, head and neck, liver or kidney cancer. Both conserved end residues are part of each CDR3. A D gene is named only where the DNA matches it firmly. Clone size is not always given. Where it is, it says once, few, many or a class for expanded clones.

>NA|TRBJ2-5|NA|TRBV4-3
TGCGCCAGCAGCCTAACGGCCGGTAAGGAGACCCAGTACTTC
CASSLTAGKETQYF
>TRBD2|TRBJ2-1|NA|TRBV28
TGTGCCAGCACCCCGGGGACTAACGATGAGCAGTTCTTC
CASTPGTNDEQFF
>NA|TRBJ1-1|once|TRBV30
TGTGCCTGGAGTTCACTCAGGGGAGCCGATGAAGCTTTCTTT
CAWSSLRGADEAFF
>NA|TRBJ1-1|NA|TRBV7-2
TGTGCCAGCAGCTTAGGGAGGAGGAACACTGAAGCTTTCTTT
CASSLGRRNTEAFF
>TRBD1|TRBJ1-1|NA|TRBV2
TGTGCCAGCAAATCCGGGACAGGGGCGAACACTGAAGCTTTCTTT
CASKSGTGANTEAFF
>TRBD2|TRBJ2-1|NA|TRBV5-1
TGCGCCAGCAGCACCCAACTAGCGTACAATGAGCAGTTCTTC
CASSTQLAYNEQFF
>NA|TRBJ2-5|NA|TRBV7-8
TGTGCCAGCAGCCCGGACCGCCGACGAGAGACCCAGTACTTC
CASSPDRRRETQYF
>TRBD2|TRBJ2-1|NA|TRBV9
TGTGCCAGCAGCCCTACTAGCGGCCCCTACAATGAGCAGTTCTTC
CASSPTSGPYNEQFF
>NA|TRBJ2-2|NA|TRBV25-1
TGTGCCAGCAGTGAGACGAACACCGGGGAGCTGTTTTTT
CASSETNTGELFF
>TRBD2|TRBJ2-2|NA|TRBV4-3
TGCGCCAGCAGCCAAGGGAGTAGCGGGGCCGGGGAGCTGTTTTTT
CASSQGSSGAGELFF
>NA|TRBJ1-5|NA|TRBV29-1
TGCAGCGTCCGTGACGTGGGTCAGCCCCAGCATTTT
CSVRDVGQPQHF
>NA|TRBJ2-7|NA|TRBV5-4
TGTGCCAGCAGCTTGACAGGGAGTTCCGGCGAGCAGTACTTC
CASSLTGSSGEQYF
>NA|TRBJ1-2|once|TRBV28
TGTGCCAGCAGTTCCGACTTGGGGGGAAACGGCTACACCTTC
CASSSDLGGNGYTF
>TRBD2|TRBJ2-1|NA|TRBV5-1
TGCGCCAGCAGCTTCGAGCGGGAGGGCCATGAGCAGTTCTTC
CASSFEREGHEQFF
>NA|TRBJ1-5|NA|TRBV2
TGTGCCAGCAGTAGCTGGGCCCAGGAGCCCCAGCATTTT
CASSSWAQEPQHF
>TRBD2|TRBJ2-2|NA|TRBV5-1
TGCGCCAGCAGCTTGGTGGCGGGAGAGGGCACCGGGGAGCTGTTTTTT
CASSLVAGEGTGELFF
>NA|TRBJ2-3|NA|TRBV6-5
TGTGCCAGCAGCGGACGTTGGTCGGCAGATACGCAGTATTTT
CASSGRWSADTQYF
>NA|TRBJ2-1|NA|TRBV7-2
TGTGCCAGCAGCTTAGACCCTTACAATGAGCAGTTCTTC
CASSLDPYNEQFF
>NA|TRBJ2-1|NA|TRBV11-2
TGTGCCAGCAGCTTAAGGCAGTCCCACAATGAGCAGTTCTTC
CASSLRQSHNEQFF
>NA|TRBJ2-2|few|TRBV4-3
TGCGCCAGCAGCCAGGGGCGGCCCGGGGAGCTGTTTTTT
CASSQGRPGELFF
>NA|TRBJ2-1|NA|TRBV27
TGTGCCAGCAGTCTCCGAGGGGCGGATGAGCAGTTCTTC
CASSLRGADEQFF
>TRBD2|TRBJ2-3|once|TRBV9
TGTGCCAGCAGCCCCCATGCGGGACGAAGCGGGAGGAGTAGTGGTGATACGCAGTATTTT
CASSPHAGRSGRSSGDTQYF
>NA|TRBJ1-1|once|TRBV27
TGTGCCAGCAGTTTCAGGGTAGGGTGGACTGAAGCTTTCTTT
CASSFRVGWTEAFF
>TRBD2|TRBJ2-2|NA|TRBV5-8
TGTGCCAGCAGCTTCCCGGGACTAGCGGTATTCACCGGGGAGCTGTTTTTT
CASSFPGLAVFTGELFF
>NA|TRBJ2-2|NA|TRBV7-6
TGTGCCAGCAGCTTAGATGCACAGGGACGAGCCGGGGAGCTGTTTTTT
CASSLDAQGRAGELFF
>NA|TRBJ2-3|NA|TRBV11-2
TGTGCCAGCAGCCCCGGACGGAGAACGCAGTATTTT
CASSPGRRTQYF
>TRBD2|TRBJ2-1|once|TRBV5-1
TGCGCCAGCAGCGCCCTACTGAGCGGGGATCCCCAGAGGGACAATGAGCAGTTCTTC
CASSALLSGDPQRDNEQFF
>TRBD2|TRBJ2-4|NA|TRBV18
TGTGCCAGCTCACCGCCGGGACTAGCGGGAGGGATTCAGTACTTC
CASSPPGLAGGIQYF
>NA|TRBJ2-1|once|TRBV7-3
TGTGCCAGCAGCTCCGGCGCCGGGAATGAGCAGTTCTTC
CASSSGAGNEQFF
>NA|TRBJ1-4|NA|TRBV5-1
TGCGCCAGCAGCTTGGCCGCAGACGGGGGCGGAGGACTGTTTTTT
CASSLAADGGGGLFF
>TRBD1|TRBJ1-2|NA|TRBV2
TGTGCCAGCAGCTCTTCCGACAGGGGGCATTATGGCTACACCTTC
CASSSSDRGHYGYTF
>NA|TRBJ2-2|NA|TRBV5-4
TGTGCCAGCAGCTTGACAAGCACCGGGGAGCTGTTTTTT
CASSLTSTGELFF
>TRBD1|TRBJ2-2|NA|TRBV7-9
TGTGCCAGCACCCTCCAGGGGGACACCGGGGAGCTGTTTTTT
CASTLQGDTGELFF
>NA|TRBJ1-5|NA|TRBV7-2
TGTGCCAGCAGCTTACAACATGGAAATCAGCCCCAGCATTTT
CASSLQHGNQPQHF
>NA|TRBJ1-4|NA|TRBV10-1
TGCGCCAGCAGTGAGTCGTCGGGTAATAACGAAAAACTGTTTTTT
CASSESSGNNEKLFF
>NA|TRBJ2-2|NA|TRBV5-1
TGCGCCAGCAGCTTGGGGCACTCTGCGAACACCGGGGAGCTGTTTTTT
CASSLGHSANTGELFF
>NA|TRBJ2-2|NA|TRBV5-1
TGCGCCAGCGGGGGGGCGACAGGTAACACCGGGGAGCTGTTTTTT
CASGGATGNTGELFF
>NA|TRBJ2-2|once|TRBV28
TGTGCCAGCAGTTTAAGGGTTACCGGGGAGCTGTTTTTT
CASSLRVTGELFF
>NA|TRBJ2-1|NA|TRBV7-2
TGTGCCAGCAGCTTAACGGCGGGGGCTACCTACAATGAGCAGTTCTTC
CASSLTAGATYNEQFF
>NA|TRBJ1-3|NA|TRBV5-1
TGCGCCAGCAGCTTGGATGCCCACACCATATATTTT
CASSLDAHTIYF
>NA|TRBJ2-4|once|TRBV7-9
TGTGCCAGCAGCTTAAGTAACGGAGCCAAAAACATTCAGTACTTC
CASSLSNGAKNIQYF
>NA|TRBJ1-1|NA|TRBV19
TGTGCCAGTAGTCTCGCTACAGGGCGAGCTTTCTTT
CASSLATGRAFF
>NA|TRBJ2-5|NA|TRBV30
TGTGCCTGGGGGCGGTACCAAGAGACCCAGTACTTC
CAWGRYQETQYF
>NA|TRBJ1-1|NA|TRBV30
TGTGCCTGGAGAGATGGTACGGCAACTGAAGCTTTCTTT
CAWRDGTATEAFF
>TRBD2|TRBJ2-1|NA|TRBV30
TGTGCCTGGAGTGGGGACTATCATTTCAATGAGCAGTTCTTC
CAWSGDYHFNEQFF
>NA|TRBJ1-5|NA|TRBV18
TGTGCCAGCTCACCACAGGACAGCCGGAATCAGCCCCAGCATTTT
CASSPQDSRNQPQHF
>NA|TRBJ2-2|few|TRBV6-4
TGTGCCAGCAAGGAGGGCACGAACACCGGGGAGCTGTTTTTT
CASKEGTNTGELFF
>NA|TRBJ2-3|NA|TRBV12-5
TGTGCTAGTGGTTTGTCTAATTCGGATACGCAGTATTTT
CASGLSNSDTQYF
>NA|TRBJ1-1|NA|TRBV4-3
TGCGCCAGCAGCCCAGAGGCCTCCCTTGGGGCTTTCTTT
CASSPEASLGAFF
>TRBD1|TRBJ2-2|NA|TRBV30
TGTGCCTGGCAAGACAGGGGTTGGACCGGGGAGCTGTTTTTT
CAWQDRGWTGELFF
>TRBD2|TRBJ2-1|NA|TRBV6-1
TGTGCCAGCAATCCCCTAGCGGGAGGTAACAATGAGCAGTTCTTC
CASNPLAGGNNEQFF
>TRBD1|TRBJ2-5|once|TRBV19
TGTGCCAGTAGTGACGGGCAGGGGGCAGAGACCCAGTACTTC
CASSDGQGAETQYF
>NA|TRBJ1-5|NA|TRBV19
TGTGCCAGTACCTCACTGAGCCATAGCAATCAGCCCCAGCATTTT
CASTSLSHSNQPQHF
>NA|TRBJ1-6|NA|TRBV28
TGTGCCAGCAGATCGGGGCTCTATTCCGTTTATAATTCACCCCTCCACTTT
CASRSGLYSVYNSPLHF
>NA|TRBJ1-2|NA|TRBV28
TGTGCCAGCAGCCGTGGGGACACCCGGGGCTACACCTTC
CASSRGDTRGYTF